This T cell receptor (beta chain) derives from a study of blood T cell repertoires in COVID-19. Across the whole study: T cells, B-cell-depleted T cells, or PBMCs supplied cDNA or gDNA.

The V and J ends lost 7 bases and 0 bases respectively, with 11 bases between them. The CDR3 loop spans 14 amino acids. From germline, CDR1 is SGHNT and CDR2 YYREEE (reference sequence). Seattle patient enrollment occurred during active infection, with longitudinal follow-up thereafter. Original handling: Nucleated cell counts were estimated from reference gene primer amplification. Sequencing was performed with immunoSEQ multiplex PCR; in TCRdb, only in-frame clones are kept and a portion is missing. D and trimming were read from the DNA, whereas the V and J calls and clone size are those reported in that table. The sample gives roughly 250,000 clones, approximately 91% of which show up once; roughly 0.89% is in the top ten.

This TCR came from a man aged 30-40 years with COVID-19, enrolled during active disease. Sequencing input: peripheral blood. The chain carries TRBV5-4 and TRBJ1-3, with D possibly TRBD1 on 5 matching bases. The CDR3 nucleotides read TGTGCCAGCGGCGGGACGGCCTCTGGAAACACCATATATTTT. Its translation is CASGGTASGNTIYF.